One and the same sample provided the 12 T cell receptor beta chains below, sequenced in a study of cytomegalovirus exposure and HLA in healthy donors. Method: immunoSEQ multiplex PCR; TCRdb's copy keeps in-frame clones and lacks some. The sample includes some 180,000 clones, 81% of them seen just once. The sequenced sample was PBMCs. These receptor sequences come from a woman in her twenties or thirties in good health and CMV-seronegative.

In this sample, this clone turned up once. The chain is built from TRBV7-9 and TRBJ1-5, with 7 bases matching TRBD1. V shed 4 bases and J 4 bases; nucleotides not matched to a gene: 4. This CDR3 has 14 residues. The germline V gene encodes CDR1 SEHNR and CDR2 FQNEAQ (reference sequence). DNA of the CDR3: TGTGCCAGCAGCTCTACAGGGGCGAATCAGCCCCAGCATTTT. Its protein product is CASSSTGANQPQHF. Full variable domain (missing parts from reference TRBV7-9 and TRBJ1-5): DTGVSQNPRHKITKRGQNVTFRCDPISEHNRLYWYRQTLGQGPEFLTYFQNEAQLEKSRLLSDRFSAERPKGSFSTLEIQRTEQGDSAMYLCASSSTGANQPQHFGDGTRLSIL.

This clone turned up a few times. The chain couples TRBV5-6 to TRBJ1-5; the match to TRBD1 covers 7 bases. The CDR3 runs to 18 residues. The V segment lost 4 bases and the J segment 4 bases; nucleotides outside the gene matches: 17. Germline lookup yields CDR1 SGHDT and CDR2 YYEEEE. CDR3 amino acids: CASSGKDLYRGINQPQHF. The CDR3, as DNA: TGTGCCAGCAGCGGAAAAGACCTTTACAGGGGAATAAATCAGCCCCAGCATTTT.

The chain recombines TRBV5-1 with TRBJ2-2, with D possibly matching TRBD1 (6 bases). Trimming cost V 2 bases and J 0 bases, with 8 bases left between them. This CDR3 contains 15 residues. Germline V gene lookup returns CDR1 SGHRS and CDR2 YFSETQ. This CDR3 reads CASSFQGSNTGELFF. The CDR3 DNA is TGCGCCAGCAGCTTTCAGGGGTCGAACACCGGGGAGCTGTTTTTT. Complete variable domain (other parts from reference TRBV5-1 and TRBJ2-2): KAGVTQTPRYLIKTRGQQVTLSCSPISGHRSVSWYQQTPGQGLQFLFEYFSETQRNKGNFPGRFSGRQFSNSRSEMNVSTLELGDSALYLCASSFQGSNTGELFFGEGSRLTVL.

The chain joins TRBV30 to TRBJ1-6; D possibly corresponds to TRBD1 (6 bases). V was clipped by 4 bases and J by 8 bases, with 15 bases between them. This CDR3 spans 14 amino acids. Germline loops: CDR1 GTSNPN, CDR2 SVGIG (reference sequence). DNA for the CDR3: TGTGCCTGGAACACCGGGACAAGACATTCACCCCTCCACTTT. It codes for CAWNTGTRHSPLHF. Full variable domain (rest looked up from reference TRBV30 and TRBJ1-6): SQTIHQWPATLVQPVGSPLSLECTVEGTSNPNLYWYRQAAGRGLQLLFYSVGIGQISSEVPQNLSASRPQDRQFILSSKKLLLSDSGFYLCAWNTGTRHSPLHFGNGTRLTVT.

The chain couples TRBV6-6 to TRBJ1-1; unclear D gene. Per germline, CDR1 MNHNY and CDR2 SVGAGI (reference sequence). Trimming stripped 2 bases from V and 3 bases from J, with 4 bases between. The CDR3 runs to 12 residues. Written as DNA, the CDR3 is TGTGCCAGCAGTTACGAGGACACTGAAGCTTTCTTT. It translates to CASSYEDTEAFF.

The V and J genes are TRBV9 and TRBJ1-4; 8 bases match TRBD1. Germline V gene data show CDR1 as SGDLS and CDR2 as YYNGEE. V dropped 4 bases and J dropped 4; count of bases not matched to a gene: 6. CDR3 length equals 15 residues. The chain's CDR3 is CASSTHRGDNEKLFF. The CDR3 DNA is TGTGCCAGCAGCACTCACAGGGGGGATAATGAAAAACTGTTTTTT.

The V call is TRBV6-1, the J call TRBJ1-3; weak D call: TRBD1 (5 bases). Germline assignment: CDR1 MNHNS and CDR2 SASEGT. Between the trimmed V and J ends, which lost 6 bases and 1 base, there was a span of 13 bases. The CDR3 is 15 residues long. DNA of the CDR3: TGTGCCAGCAGCCTCAGGGTACTGTCTGGAAACACCATATATTTT. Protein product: CASSLRVLSGNTIYF.

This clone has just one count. The CDR3 DNA reads TGTGCCAGTAGTATGGGAGTACACTCCTATAATTCACCCCTCCACTTT. The encoded protein is CASSMGVHSYNSPLHF. The rearrangement links TRBV19 to TRBJ1-6; the D is unclear. CDR3 length: 16 amino acids. Per germline, CDR1 LNHDA and CDR2 SQIVND (reference sequence). V gave up 3 bases and J gave up 0 bases, with 9 bases separating them.

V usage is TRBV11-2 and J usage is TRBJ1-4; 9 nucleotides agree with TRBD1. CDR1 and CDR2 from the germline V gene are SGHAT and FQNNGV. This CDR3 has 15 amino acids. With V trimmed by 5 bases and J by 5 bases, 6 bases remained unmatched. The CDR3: CASSGYRGPNEKLFF. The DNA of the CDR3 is TGTGCCAGCAGCGGGTACAGGGGGCCGAATGAAAAACTGTTTTTT.

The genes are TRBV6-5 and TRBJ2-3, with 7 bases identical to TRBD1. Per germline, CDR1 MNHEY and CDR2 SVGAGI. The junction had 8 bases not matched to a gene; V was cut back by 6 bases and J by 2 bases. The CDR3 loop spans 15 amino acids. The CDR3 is CASRMGQTFTDTQYF. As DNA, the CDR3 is TGTGCCAGCAGGATGGGACAGACCTTCACAGATACGCAGTATTTT.

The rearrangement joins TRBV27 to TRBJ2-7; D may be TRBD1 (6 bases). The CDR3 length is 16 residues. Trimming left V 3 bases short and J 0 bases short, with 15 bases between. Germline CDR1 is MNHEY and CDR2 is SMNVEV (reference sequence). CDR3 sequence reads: CASSFSSGTLSYEQYF. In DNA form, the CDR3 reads TGTGCCAGCAGTTTCTCCTCCGGGACACTCTCCTACGAGCAGTACTTC.

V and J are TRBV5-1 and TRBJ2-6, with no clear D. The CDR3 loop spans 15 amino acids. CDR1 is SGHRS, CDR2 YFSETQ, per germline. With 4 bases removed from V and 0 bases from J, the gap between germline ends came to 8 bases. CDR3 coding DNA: TGCGCCAGCAGCCCTGCGAGCTCTGGGGCCAACGTCCTGACTTTC. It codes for CASSPASSGANVLTF. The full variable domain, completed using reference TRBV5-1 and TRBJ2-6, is KAGVTQTPRYLIKTRGQQVTLSCSPISGHRSVSWYQQTPGQGLQFLFEYFSETQRNKGNFPGRFSGRQFSNSRSEMNVSTLELGDSALYLCASSPASSGANVLTFGAGSRLTVL.